The 30 T cell receptor beta chains below were found in one sample sequenced in a study of blood T cells in healthy people across ages. Then a second PCR, running roughly 7 to 12 cycles, was carried out with a sample-barcoded 5' primer and a J-beta primer mix. TCRdb reanalysed the 5' RACE reads using MiXCR and keeps one entry per CDR3 protein. The sample contains 600,000 to 800,000 distinct CDR3 sequences, roughly half of which appear only once. Sequenced input: blood. These receptors were taken from an elderly woman in good health.

The gene calls are TRBV7-3 and TRBJ1-3, with D maybe TRBD1 (5 bases). This CDR3 has 15 residues. Trimming took off 2 bases at V and 2 bases at J, with 10 bases between the two ends. CDR1 SGHTA and CDR2 FQGTGA come from the germline V gene. This CDR3 is CASSLQGTPGNTIYF. The CDR3 DNA sequence: TGTGCCAGCAGCTTACAGGGAACACCTGGAAACACCATATATTTT.

The chain joins TRBV9 to TRBJ2-3; 8 bases fit TRBD2. The germline CDR1 and CDR2 sequences are SGDLS and YYNGEE. Trimming took 7 bases from V and 5 from J; bases not matched to a gene: 6. CDR3 length: 13 amino acids. The CDR3 bases are TGTGCCAGCTCTCGGGGGGGGTTAGATACGCAGTATTTT. It encodes CASSRGGLDTQYF. Drawing the rest from reference TRBV9 and TRBJ2-3, the complete variable domain is DSGVTQTPKHLITATGQRVTLRCSPRSGDLSVYWYQQSLDQGLQFLIQYYNGEERAKGNILERFSAQQFPDLHSELNLSSLELGDSALYFCASSRGGLDTQYFGPGTRLTVL.

As regards this clonotype: Being one base from a much bigger clone, this may be a read error. V is TRBV18 and J is TRBJ2-1; 7 nucleotides match TRBD2. The J call may be incorrect, as the DNA end agrees better with TRBJ2-7. The CDR3 extends over 16 amino acids. The germline V gene has CDR1 KGHSH and CDR2 LQKENI. The CDR3 protein is CASSPQAGVSYNEQYF. The CDR3 DNA reads TGTGCCAGCTCACCACAGGCGGGAGTCTCCTACAATGAGCAGTACTTC.

This chain joins TRBV14 and TRBJ2-7; D might be TRBD2 (6 bases). The DNA end lines up better with TRBJ2-5; the J call may be wrong. This CDR3 contains 14 residues. The germline gives CDR1 SGHDN, CDR2 FVKESK. The CDR3 sequence is CASSQVAGRGTQYF. The DNA for the CDR3 is TGTGCCAGCAGCCAAGTTGCGGGGCGCGGGACCCAGTACTTC.

This clonotype was seen a handful of times. The chain recombines TRBV12-3 or TRBV12-4 with TRBJ1-2; D not resolved. With 3 bases removed from V and 3 bases from J, the gap between germline ends came to 5 bases. The CDR3 consists of 12 residues. CDR3 loop: CASSFSDYGYTF. The DNA of the CDR3 is TGTGCCAGCAGTTTTAGTGACTATGGCTACACCTTC.

Of note for this clonotype: Just one base apart from a much larger clone, this may be a read error. V usage is TRBV6-5 and J usage is TRBJ2-1; perhaps TRBD1 as D (8 bases). V was trimmed by 5 bases and J by 8 bases, leaving 16 bases between them. The CDR3 totals 14 residues. From germline, CDR1 is MNHEY and CDR2 SVGAGI. For the CDR3, the DNA is TGTGCCAGCAGTGACTGGACAGGGAGGGATGAGCAGTTCTTC. Protein product: CASSDWTGRDEQFF.

CDR3 loop: CSAHAGPNYGYTF. In DNA, the CDR3 is TGCAGCGCTCATGCGGGGCCCAACTATGGCTACACCTTC. This chain links TRBV20-1 with TRBJ1-2, with TRBD1 as a possible D gene (5 bases). Per the germline V gene, CDR1 is DFQATT and CDR2 is SNEGSKA (reference sequence). This CDR3 spans 13 amino acids.

This clonotype was recorded at least ten times. This chain links TRBV5-5 with TRBJ2-3; 9 bases align to TRBD2. Germline V gives CDR1 SGHKS, CDR2 YYEKEE (reference sequence). The CDR3 is 16 residues long. V trimming: 4 bases; J trimming: 2 bases; junction bases outside the gene matches: 8. The CDR3 reads CASSRLADKDTDTQYF. The CDR3, as DNA: TGTGCCAGCAGCCGACTAGCGGATAAAGACACAGATACGCAGTATTTT.

This clonotype came up many times. The CDR3: CASSSFGGGSEQYF. The CDR3 bases are TGTGCCAGCAGTTCCTTTGGGGGAGGATCCGAGCAGTACTTC. The chain joins TRBV28 to TRBJ2-7, with a possible D match to TRBD2 (6 bases). V was clipped by 4 bases and J by 6 bases, with 16 bases between them. Germline CDR1 and CDR2: MDHEN and SYDVKM. This CDR3 is built from 14 residues.

J is TRBJ2-3 and V is TRBV6-2 or TRBV6-3, with unresolved D. In germline, CDR1 is MNHEY, CDR2 SVGEGT. The CDR3 runs to 14 residues. With 6 bases removed from V and 0 bases from J, the gap between germline ends came to 10 bases. The chain's CDR3 is CASRDTASTDTQYF. CDR3 bases: TGTGCCAGCAGAGACACCGCAAGCACAGATACGCAGTATTTT.

This clonotype has ten or more counts. The genes are TRBV11-3 and TRBJ2-1; 8 nucleotides align to TRBD2. CDR1 and CDR2 (germline): SGHNT, YENEEA. Trimming took 0 bases from V and 9 from J; bases not matched to a gene: 4. There are 14 residues in the CDR3. The CDR3 spells CASSLELAAGEQFF. The CDR3 DNA follows: TGTGCCAGCAGCTTAGAACTAGCGGCCGGTGAGCAGTTCTTC.

The chain joins TRBV5-1 to TRBJ1-1; D is ambiguous. The germline gives CDR1 SGHRS, CDR2 YFSETQ. Trimming removed 7 bases at V and 4 bases at J, with 17 bases between. The CDR3 spans 14 residues. The CDR3 DNA is TGCGCCAGCCGAACGGATACGGGTAGCACTGAAGCTTTCTTT. Protein sequence: CASRTDTGSTEAFF.

The chain joins TRBV27 to TRBJ1-4; 8 nucleotides align to TRBD1. V dropped 3 bases and J dropped 2; count of bases not matched to a gene: 5. The germline V gene encodes CDR1 MNHEY and CDR2 SMNVEV (reference sequence). This CDR3 spans 16 amino acids. CDR3 nucleotide sequence: TGTGCCAGCAGTTTTGGACAGGGTGCGACTAATGAAAAACTGTTTTTT. It yields the protein CASSFGQGATNEKLFF.

The table lists this clonotype with a few counts. V is TRBV12-3 or TRBV12-4 and J is TRBJ2-1; TRBD1 might be the D (5 bases). The DNA end is a closer match to TRBJ2-7, so the J assignment may be wrong. This CDR3 contains 12 residues. The CDR3: CASSFGAHEQYF. Written as DNA, the CDR3 is TGTGCCAGCAGTTTTGGGGCTCACGAGCAGTACTTC.

This clonotype has only one observation. The chain employs TRBV7-8 and TRBJ1-6, with D uncertain. Germline CDR1 is SGHVS and CDR2 is FQNEAQ. The CDR3 has 13 residues. V lost 1 base and J lost 14, with 12 bases in between. The CDR3 spells CASSLVSGVTLHF. The CDR3 DNA sequence: TGTGCCAGCAGCTTAGTATCCGGCGTCACCCTCCACTTT.

In regard to this clonotype: Being one base from a much bigger clone, this may be a read error. V is TRBV5-1 and J is TRBJ2-1, with D tentatively TRBD2 (6 bases). The CDR3 sequence is 13 residues long. Per germline, CDR1 SGHRS and CDR2 YFSETQ. CDR3 sequence reads: CAGRRAPYNEQFF. The CDR3 DNA is TGCGCCGGCAGGAGGGCCCCCTACAATGAGCAGTTCTTC. Looking up the rest from reference TRBV5-1 and TRBJ2-1 gives the full variable domain: KAGVTQTPRYLIKTRGQQVTLSCSPISGHRSVSWYQQTPGQGLQFLFEYFSETQRNKGNFPGRFSGRQFSNSRSEMNVSTLELGDSALYLCAGRRAPYNEQFFGPGTRLTVL.

The CDR3 bases are TGTGCCAGCTCACCTGAGGCTAGCTTGGGACAAGAGACCCAGTACTTC. The encoded protein is CASSPEASLGQETQYF. This chain joins TRBV18 and TRBJ2-5, with D possibly TRBD2 on 5 matching bases. The CDR3 has 16 residues. Germline lookup yields CDR1 KGHSH and CDR2 LQKENI. Trimming left V 3 bases short and J 2 bases short, with 16 bases between. Complete variable domain (other parts from reference TRBV18 and TRBJ2-5): NAGVMQNPRHLVRRRGQEARLRCSPMKGHSHVYWYRQLPEEGLKFMVYLQKENIIDESGMPKERFSAEFPKEGPSILRIQQVVRGDSAAYFCASSPEASLGQETQYFGPGTRLLVL.

There are a few counts of this clonotype. This chain connects TRBV7-9 to TRBJ1-5, with a tentative D call TRBD1 (5 bases). Germline V gives CDR1 SEHNR, CDR2 FQNEAQ (reference sequence). The CDR3 has 15 amino acids. V lost 7 bases to trimming and J lost 0 bases, with 13 bases between them. CDR3 DNA sequence: TGTGCCAGCACCAATGGGGGATTTAGCAATCAGCCCCAGCATTTT. Translating it yields CASTNGGFSNQPQHF.

This clonotype was seen repeatedly, ten times or more. V gene TRBV28 combines with J gene TRBJ2-7; 8 nucleotides agree with TRBD2. The ends lost 6 bases at V and 6 bases at J; junction bases unmatched: 7. The germline CDR1 and CDR2 sequences are MDHEN and SYDVKM. CDR3 length equals 13 residues. Written as DNA, the CDR3 is TGTGCCAGCAGGCGAGGGACTAGTAGCGAGCAGTACTTC. Amino acids: CASRRGTSSEQYF.

This clonotype was seen ten or more times. The genes are TRBV24-1 and TRBJ2-3, with D possibly matching TRBD1 (5 bases). The V and J ends lost 7 bases and 6 bases respectively, with 10 bases between them. CDR1 KGHDR and CDR2 SFDVKD come from the germline V gene. This CDR3 contains 12 residues. CDR3 DNA: TGTGCCACCAGCTCAGGGTTGGATACGCAGTATTTT. It yields the protein CATSSGLDTQYF.

The V gene is TRBV4-3, the J gene TRBJ1-2; 7 positions match TRBD1. Germline CDR1 reads LGHNA; CDR2 reads YSLEER. Trimming took 2 bases from V and 0 from J; bases not matched to a gene: 3. The CDR3 covers 15 residues. The CDR3 region is CASSQTGVSNYGYTF. DNA for the CDR3: TGCGCCAGCAGCCAAACAGGGGTCTCTAACTATGGCTACACCTTC.

The chain employs TRBV20-1 and TRBJ2-3, with a tentative D call TRBD2 (5 bases). The CDR3 is 12 residues long. CDR1 is DFQATT, CDR2 SNEGSKA, per germline (reference sequence). As DNA, the CDR3 is TGCAGCGCCGAGGGATACACAGATACGCAGTATTTT. Protein: CSAEGYTDTQYF.

The rearrangement links TRBV6-6 to TRBJ2-7, with 7 bases aligning to TRBD1. V shed 7 bases and J 6 bases; nucleotides not matched to a gene: 12. CDR3 length: 14 amino acids. Per germline, CDR1 MNHNY and CDR2 SVGAGI (reference sequence). CDR3 protein: CASTPRTGRAEQYF. DNA for the CDR3: TGTGCCAGCACCCCTCGGACAGGCCGCGCCGAGCAGTACTTC.

J is TRBJ1-1 and V is TRBV9; D gene unclear. Germline-derived CDR1 and CDR2 are SGDLS and YYNGEE. Trimming removed 0 bases at V and 6 bases at J, with 12 bases between. CDR3 length: 14 residues. As DNA, the CDR3 is TGTGCCAGCAGCGTAGAGGCGGCTAACGCTGAAGCTTTCTTT. This translates into CASSVEAANAEAFF.

The V and J genes are TRBV7-9 and TRBJ2-5; 9 bases are a match to TRBD1. The J call could be wrong; TRBJ2-7 is a better fit for the DNA end. The CDR3 loop spans 14 amino acids. Germline assignment: CDR1 SEHNR and CDR2 FQNEAQ (reference sequence). This CDR3 reads CASSSRDRVHEQYF. CDR3 sequence (DNA): TGTGCCAGCAGCTCCCGGGACAGGGTTCACGAGCAGTACTTC.

This clonotype was counted a few times. The chain links TRBV7-2 to TRBJ1-6, with unresolved D. There are 13 residues in the CDR3. Germline V gene sequence: CDR1 SGHTA, CDR2 FQGNSA. Trimming shortened V by 2 bases and J by 15 bases, and 14 bases separated the two germline ends. CDR3 protein: CASSLPSPTLLHF. As DNA, the CDR3 is TGTGCCAGCAGCTTACCGAGTCCCACCCTCCTCCACTTT.

V gene TRBV20-1 combines with J gene TRBJ2-4; 8 positions match TRBD1. The J call is in doubt because the DNA end fits TRBJ2-7 better. From germline, CDR1 is DFQATT and CDR2 SNEGSKA (reference sequence). This CDR3 comprises 15 residues. CDR3 bases: TGCAGTGCGAAGGGACAGGTTTGGAGCTCCTACGAGCAGTACTTC. It is translated as CSAKGQVWSSYEQYF.

This clonotype was detected a few times. This clone may be a read error of a much larger clone one base away. This chain links TRBV9 with TRBJ2-5; D might be TRBD1 (6 bases). Germline values: CDR1 SGDLS, CDR2 YYNGEE. The length of the CDR3 is 13 residues. V was trimmed by 4 bases and J by 11 bases, leaving 18 bases between them. The CDR3 spells CASSSYRENTQYF. CDR3 sequence (DNA): TGTGCCAGCAGCTCTTACAGGGAAAACACTCAGTACTTC.

As for this clonotype: This clone may be a read error of a much larger clone one base away. The chain employs TRBV27 and TRBJ2-1; 11 nucleotides agree with TRBD2. Looked up from germline, CDR1 is MNHEY and CDR2 is SMNVEV (reference sequence). The length of the CDR3 is 14 residues. In DNA, the CDR3 is TGTGCCAGCACCACTAGCGGGAGCTACAAGGAGCAGTTCTTC. It is translated as CASTTSGSYKEQFF.

There are many counts of this clonotype. The chain uses TRBV12-3 or TRBV12-4 and TRBJ2-1; D remains ambiguous. This CDR3 is 14 amino acids long. V lost 3 bases and J 6 bases, leaving 12 bases between the germline ends. The CDR3: CASSLEPAINEQFF. The CDR3 coding sequence is TGTGCCAGCAGTTTGGAACCCGCGATCAATGAGCAGTTCTTC.